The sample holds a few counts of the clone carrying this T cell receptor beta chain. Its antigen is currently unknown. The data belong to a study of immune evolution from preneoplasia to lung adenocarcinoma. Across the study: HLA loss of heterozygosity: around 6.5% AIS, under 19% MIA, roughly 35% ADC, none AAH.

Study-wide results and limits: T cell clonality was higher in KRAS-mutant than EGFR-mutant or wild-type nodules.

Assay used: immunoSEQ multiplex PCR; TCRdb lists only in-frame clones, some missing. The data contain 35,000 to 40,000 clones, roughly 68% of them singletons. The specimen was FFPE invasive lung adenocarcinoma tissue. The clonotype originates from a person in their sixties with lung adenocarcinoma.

CDR3 sequence reads: CASSLGPGSVNEQFF. The CDR3 DNA is TGCGCCAGCAGCTTGGGGCCCGGGAGCGTTAATGAGCAGTTCTTC. The J gene is TRBJ2-1, the V gene TRBV5-1, with a possible D match to TRBD2 (6 bases). This CDR3 is 15 amino acids long. Germline V lookup: CDR1 SGHRS, CDR2 YFSETQ. Trimming took 0 bases from V and 7 from J, leaving 14 bases between them.